This T cell receptor beta chain was obtained from a study of CD8+CD57+ T cells in acquired aplastic anemia. Study-level information: Quantities of DNA derived from sorted CD4+ and CD8+ cells averaged around 3 ug. Points from the study as a whole: Any difference that existed in CD8+ Simpson's diversity between patients and controls was not significant. Shared by patients and controls, 25 to 30 CD8+ CDR3s were abundant in patients.

Those patients picked for sequencing had displayed CD8+CD57+ cell expansion on flow cytometry. Blood sampling was performed on the patients, and none of them had received therapy by then. Investigators profiled TCR beta VDJ and CDR3 from genomic DNA template. Each CDR3 protein gets one entry after TCRdb re-called the reads with MiXCR. Seen here are 200,000 to 250,000 distinct CDR3 sequences, approximately 45% observed once, and the top ten hold about 8.3%. The CDR3 has 15 amino acids. Germline CDR1 and CDR2: DFQATT and SNEGSKA (reference sequence). V shed 1 base and J 3 bases; nucleotides not matched to a gene: 8. This clonotype was seen many times. The target antigen is unknown.

This rearrangement joins TRBV20-1 to TRBJ1-1; TRBD1 matches at 7 bases. This clonotype was obtained from a human donor with aplastic anemia. The specimen sequenced was sorted CD4+, CD8+, or CD8+CD57+ T cells (not recorded which) from PBMCs. CDR3 amino acids: CSARAPGTAHTEAFF. The DNA of the CDR3 is TGCAGTGCTAGAGCCCCCGGGACAGCTCACACTGAAGCTTTCTTT.